Below are 23 T cell receptor beta chains sequenced from a single sample in a study of blood T cell repertoires in COVID-19. TCRdb keeps only in-frame clones here, not all; method: immunoSEQ multiplex PCR. The table lists about 130,000 clones, roughly 90% of them singletons. Sequenced: PBMCs or T cells enriched from blood (not recorded which). All receptors derive from a woman between 50 and 59 years old who had recovered from COVID-19.

The chain is built from TRBV3-1 (or the pseudogene TRBV3-2) and TRBJ1-2; D perhaps matches TRBD1 (6 bases). Trimming took off 1 base at V and 3 bases at J, with 9 bases between the two ends. This CDR3 is 14 amino acids long. From germline, CDR1 is LGHDT and CDR2 YNNKEL (reference sequence). CDR3 sequence reads: CASSQGTGYYGYTF. The CDR3 DNA reads as TGTGCCAGCAGCCAAGGTACAGGGTACTATGGCTACACCTTC.

The gene calls are TRBV18 and TRBJ2-3; 14 bases line up with TRBD2. Germline V gene data show CDR1 as KGHSH and CDR2 as LQKENI. The V gene end was trimmed by 8 bases and the J gene end by 3 bases; junction bases not matched to a gene: 10. The CDR3 extends over 17 amino acids. CDR3 nucleotide sequence: TGTGCCAGCCGCGCGACTAGCGGGGGGGCCCGGACAGATACGCAGTATTTT. Its protein is CASRATSGGARTDTQYF.

V and J are TRBV20-1 and TRBJ2-7; D is uncertain. The CDR3 consists of 12 residues. Trimming took 3 bases from V and 4 from J, leaving 10 bases between them. The germline gives CDR1 DFQATT, CDR2 SNEGSKA (reference sequence). DNA of the CDR3: TGCAGTGCTAGTAATAAGGAGTACGAGCAGTACTTC. This codes for CSASNKEYEQYF.

This clone has only a few counts. The chain joins TRBV6-5 to TRBJ1-1, with D maybe TRBD1 (5 bases). From germline, CDR1 is MNHEY and CDR2 SVGAGI. The V end was cut by 4 bases, the J end by 1 base, with 16 bases between. The CDR3 contains 16 residues. CDR3 in DNA: TGTGCCAGCAGTTTTTCGCAGGGCCCTGGGAACACTGAAGCTTTCTTT. Translation: CASSFSQGPGNTEAFF.

The chain employs TRBV21-1 and TRBJ2-7; TRBD1 is the table's D call and was not checked against the DNA. TRBV21-1 is assigned pseudogene status. The CDR3 has 16 residues. For the CDR3, the DNA is TGTGCCAGCAGCAAAGCATCGGCAGGGTGGGATTACGAGCAGTACTTC. Its translation is CASSKASAGWDYEQYF.

The CDR3 protein is CAWSVKGNQPQHF. CDR3 coding DNA: TGTGCCTGGAGTGTGAAGGGGAATCAGCCCCAGCATTTT. The rearrangement uses TRBV30 and TRBJ1-5; D is perhaps TRBD1 (5 bases). Germline CDR1 is GTSNPN and CDR2 is SVGIG (reference sequence). V gave up 0 bases and J gave up 4 bases, with 7 bases separating them. This CDR3 spans 13 amino acids. The whole variable domain, remainder taken from reference TRBV30 and TRBJ1-5, is SQTIHQWPATLVQPVGSPLSLECTVEGTSNPNLYWYRQAAGRGLQLLFYSVGIGQISSEVPQNLSASRPQDRQFILSSKKLLLSDSGFYLCAWSVKGNQPQHFGDGTRLSIL.

The chain is built from TRBV11-2 and TRBJ2-2; unclear D gene. V was cut by 2 bases and J by 4 bases, with 11 bases left in between. The germline gives CDR1 SGHAT, CDR2 FQNNGV. The CDR3 length is 15 residues. The CDR3 nucleotides are TGTGCCAGCAGCTTATTTGAGAACCCCACCGGGGAGCTGTTTTTT. This gives the protein CASSLFENPTGELFF.

Here the CDR3 reads CASSSRDRGADTQYF. The CDR3 bases are TGTGCCAGCAGCTCCCGGGACAGGGGGGCAGATACGCAGTATTTT. The chain is built from TRBV7-9 and TRBJ2-3; 11 nucleotides match TRBD1. The germline CDR1 and CDR2 sequences are SEHNR and FQNEAQ (reference sequence). This CDR3 has 15 residues. J was trimmed by 4 bases and V by 4 bases; bases with no gene match: 4.

The chain carries TRBV6-5 and TRBJ2-5; D possibly corresponds to TRBD1 (6 bases). Trimming removed 0 bases at V and 2 bases at J, with 10 bases between. This CDR3 contains 15 residues. CDR1 is MNHEY and CDR2 is SVGAGI in the germline V gene. CDR3 sequence reads: CASSYSGTFQETQYF. The CDR3 coding sequence is TGTGCCAGCAGTTACTCAGGGACATTTCAAGAGACCCAGTACTTC.

V and J are TRBV5-1 and TRBJ2-1, with D possibly matching TRBD1 (5 bases). The CDR3 spans 16 residues. The V gene's germline CDR1 is SGHRS and CDR2 YFSETQ. V was trimmed by 1 base and J by 9 bases, leaving 20 bases between them. The CDR3 here is CASSLRTGRQIGEQFF. CDR3 DNA sequence: TGCGCCAGCAGCTTGAGAACAGGACGGCAGATCGGTGAGCAGTTCTTC.

This chain joins TRBV30 and TRBJ2-3, with 15 bases identical to TRBD2. Trimming removed 2 bases from V and 6 bases from J; junction bases left unmatched: 6. The CDR3 covers 16 residues. Germline assignment: CDR1 GTSNPN and CDR2 SVGIG (reference sequence). CDR3 sequence (DNA): TGTGCCTGGAGTCAGGGACTAGCGGGGGGCCCGGATACGCAGTATTTT. Translation: CAWSQGLAGGPDTQYF.

This sequence joins TRBV3-1 (or the pseudogene TRBV3-2) and TRBJ2-7; 9 nucleotides match TRBD2. With 4 bases clipped from V and 3 bases from J, the junction kept 4 bases outside the gene matches. The CDR3 is 14 residues long. Per germline, CDR1 LGHDT and CDR2 YNNKEL (reference sequence). The CDR3 protein is CASSPGTSFYEQYF. The DNA for the CDR3 is TGTGCCAGCAGCCCTGGGACTAGCTTCTACGAGCAGTACTTC.

The V call is TRBV27, the J call TRBJ2-7; TRBD1 aligns across 10 bases. The CDR3 covers 17 residues. With V trimmed by 2 bases and J by 0 bases, 7 bases remained unmatched. CDR1 is MNHEY and CDR2 is SMNVEV in the germline V gene (reference sequence). CDR3 coding DNA: TGTGCCAGCAGTTTAGTCCCGGGACAGGGGCACTCCTACGAGCAGTACTTC. Protein: CASSLVPGQGHSYEQYF.

The genes are TRBV30 and TRBJ2-7; TRBD1 agrees at 7 bases. The length of the CDR3 is 12 residues. Germline trimming cut 7 bases from V and 0 bases from J; bases unmatched to any gene: 3. The germline gives CDR1 GTSNPN, CDR2 SVGIG (reference sequence). CDR3 sequence reads: CASSGGSYEQYF. As DNA, the CDR3 is TGTGCCTCCTCAGGGGGCTCCTACGAGCAGTACTTC.

The chain recombines TRBV3-1 (or the pseudogene TRBV3-2) with TRBJ2-7; 7 nucleotides line up with TRBD2. After removal of 4 bases from V and 5 bases from J, the junction contained 11 bases not matched to a gene. CDR1 LGHDT and CDR2 YNNKEL come from the germline V gene (reference sequence). There are 15 residues in the CDR3. CDR3 DNA: TGTGCCAGCAGCCGAGGACTAGGGTCAATCAACGAGCAGTACTTC. Protein: CASSRGLGSINEQYF.

This chain links TRBV6-5 with TRBJ1-1; perhaps TRBD1 as D (6 bases). Germline V gene sequence: CDR1 MNHEY, CDR2 SVGAGI. Trimming took 6 bases from V and 1 from J, leaving 12 bases between them. This CDR3 is built from 14 residues. The CDR3 loop reads CASRTTGKNTEAFF. The CDR3 nucleotides read TGTGCCAGCAGGACGACAGGCAAGAACACTGAAGCTTTCTTT.

The chain couples TRBV5-1 to TRBJ1-2; TRBD1 agrees at 7 bases. Trimming at V came to 0 bases and at J to 7 bases, leaving 6 bases not matched to a gene. Germline loops: CDR1 SGHRS, CDR2 YFSETQ. This CDR3 region has 14 residues. CDR3 region: CASSLGGGDSGYTF. The CDR3 region has the DNA TGCGCCAGCAGCTTGGGAGGGGGCGACTCTGGCTACACCTTC.

The chain has TRBV20-1 and TRBJ1-2; tentative D call: TRBD1 (6 bases). The CDR3 extends over 13 amino acids. With 3 bases removed from V and 1 base from J, the gap between germline ends came to 9 bases. Germline-derived CDR1 and CDR2 are DFQATT and SNEGSKA (reference sequence). The CDR3 DNA reads as TGCAGTGCTAGTGGACAGATTAACTATGGCTACACCTTC. Translating it yields CSASGQINYGYTF.

This clone has more than one count but fewer than ten. This chain uses TRBV5-6 with TRBJ1-5; 7 nucleotides match TRBD1. V shed 3 bases and J 5 bases; nucleotides not matched to a gene: 5. CDR1 and CDR2 (germline): SGHDT, YYEEEE. There are 14 residues in the CDR3. The CDR3 protein is CASSSGQTHQPQHF. DNA for the CDR3: TGTGCCAGCAGCTCGGGACAGACCCATCAGCCCCAGCATTTT.

V is TRBV6-6 and J is TRBJ2-5; 7 bases align to TRBD1. Looked up from germline, CDR1 is MNHNY and CDR2 is SVGAGI (reference sequence). The CDR3 is made up of 16 amino acids. Unmatched junction bases numbered 13, after V lost 4 bases and J lost 5 bases. Here the CDR3 reads CASSSSGQAFRETQYF. In DNA, the CDR3 is TGTGCCAGCAGTTCCTCAGGACAGGCCTTTCGGGAGACCCAGTACTTC.

The chain combines TRBV19 with TRBJ1-1; possible D gene TRBD1, 6 bases. CDR1 LNHDA and CDR2 SQIVND come from the germline V gene (reference sequence). Trimming took off 5 bases at V and 2 bases at J, with 15 bases between the two ends. The CDR3 contains 15 residues. As DNA, the CDR3 is TGTGCCAGTAGTCCAGCAAACAGGGCTAACACTGAAGCTTTCTTT. It codes for CASSPANRANTEAFF.

The chain uses TRBV11-3 and TRBJ1-1; perhaps TRBD1 as D (6 bases). The CDR3 length is 16 residues. Germline V lookup: CDR1 SGHNT, CDR2 YENEEA. V was trimmed by 2 bases and J by 6 bases, leaving 19 bases between them. Here the CDR3 reads CASSLMVGSGASEAFF. In nucleotides, the CDR3 is TGTGCCAGCAGCTTAATGGTCGGGTCAGGGGCCTCTGAAGCTTTCTTT.

This clone came up once. The chain uses TRBV6-5 and TRBJ1-1, with D uncertain. With 1 base removed from V and 1 base from J, the gap between germline ends came to 4 bases. This CDR3 region has 13 residues. Germline CDR1 reads MNHEY; CDR2 reads SVGAGI. CDR3 residues: CASSYYKNTEAFF. The CDR3 nucleotides are TGTGCCAGCAGTTACTATAAGAACACTGAAGCTTTCTTT.